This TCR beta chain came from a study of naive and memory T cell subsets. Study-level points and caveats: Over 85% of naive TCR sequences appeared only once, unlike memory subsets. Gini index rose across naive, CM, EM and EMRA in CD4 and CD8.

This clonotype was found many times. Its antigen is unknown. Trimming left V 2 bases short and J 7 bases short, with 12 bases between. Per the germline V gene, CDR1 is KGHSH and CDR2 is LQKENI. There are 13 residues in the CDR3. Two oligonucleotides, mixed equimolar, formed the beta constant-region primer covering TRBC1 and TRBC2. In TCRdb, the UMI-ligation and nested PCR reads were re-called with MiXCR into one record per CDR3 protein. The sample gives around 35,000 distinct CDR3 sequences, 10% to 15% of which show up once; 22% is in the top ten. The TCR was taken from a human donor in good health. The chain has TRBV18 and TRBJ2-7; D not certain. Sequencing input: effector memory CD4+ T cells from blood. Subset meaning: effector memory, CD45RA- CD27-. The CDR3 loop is CASSPGLEKEQYF. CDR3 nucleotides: TGTGCCAGCTCACCAGGCTTGGAGAAAGAGCAGTACTTC.